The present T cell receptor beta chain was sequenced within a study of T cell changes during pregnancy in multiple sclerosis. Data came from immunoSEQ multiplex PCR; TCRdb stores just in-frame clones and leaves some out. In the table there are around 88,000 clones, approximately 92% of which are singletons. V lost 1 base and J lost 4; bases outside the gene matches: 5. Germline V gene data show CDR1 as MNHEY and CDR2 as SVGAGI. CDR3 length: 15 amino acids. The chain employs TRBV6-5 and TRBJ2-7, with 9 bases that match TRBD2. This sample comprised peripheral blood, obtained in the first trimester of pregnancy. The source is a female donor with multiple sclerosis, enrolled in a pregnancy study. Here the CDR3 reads CASSYYSGSIYEQYF. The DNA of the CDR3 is TGTGCCAGCAGTTACTATAGCGGGAGTATATACGAGCAGTACTTC.